The clone carrying this T cell receptor beta chain occurred a few times. The target antigen is unknown. This sample was taken from a study of response to subunit inactivated influenza vaccine. Study observations and caveats: Few additional T cells are recruited per seasonal influenza vaccination, authors suggested.

TCRdb itself ran the RT-PCR reads through MiXCR, one entry per CDR3 protein. The repertoire consists of around 170,000 distinct CDR3 sequences, with about 10% occurring once and the leading ten covering roughly a third. This TCR derives from a man in his fifties or sixties who received an inactivated influenza vaccine. The sample was CD8+ T cells sorted from PBMCs, taken roughly 24 months after vaccination.

CDR3 residues: CSARDFGGEARPQHF. The CDR3 DNA sequence: TGCAGTGCTAGAGATTTTGGGGGGGAGGCGAGGCCCCAGCATTTT. The V and J genes are TRBV20-1 and TRBJ1-5; D might be TRBD1 (5 bases). This CDR3 has 15 amino acids. The V gene's germline CDR1 is DFQATT and CDR2 SNEGSKA (reference sequence). The V gene lost 0 bases and the J gene lost 9 bases, with 18 bases spanning the gap.